The present T cell receptor (beta chain) was sequenced within a study of regulatory T cells in long-lasting Graves disease. Combining iRepertoire HTBI primers with Arm-PCR of CDR3 regions, the authors built TCR beta libraries. One entry per CDR3 protein results from TCRdb running MiXCR on the multiplex PCR reads. The table includes more than 650,000 distinct CDR3 sequences, roughly 30% detected once. Germline lookup yields CDR1 SGHRS and CDR2 YFSETQ. Trimming cost V 0 bases and J 4 bases, with 10 bases left between them. This CDR3 region has 14 residues. Noted time point: persistent/refractory GD, antithyroid drugs over 5 years with positive TRAb. Construction of the TCR library relied on RNA isolated from PBMCs. Doctors identified Graves' disease using the American Thyroid Association guidelines. This clonotype turned up a few times.

This receptor was taken from a female donor with Graves disease. Sequencing used peripheral blood mononuclear cells (PBMCs), obtained when the disease was refractory, from a patient treated with antithyroid drugs. The V gene is TRBV5-1, the J gene TRBJ1-2; unclear D gene. The CDR3 coding sequence is TGCGCCAGCAGCTTGGATCTAGAGATCTATGGCTACACCTTC. Amino acids: CASSLDLEIYGYTF.